These 29 T cell receptor beta chains were sequenced from one sample in a study of blood T cell repertoires in COVID-19. TCRdb's table, derived via immunoSEQ multiplex PCR, lists solely in-frame clones and lacks some. The sample carries some 100,000 clones, roughly 87% recorded once. Material for sequencing was peripheral blood. The source of these receptors is a woman over 75 with active COVID-19.

The CDR3, as DNA: TGTGCCAGCAGCCTGGGACTAGCGGGAGGGCCCCGCGAGCAGTACTTC. Its protein is CASSLGLAGGPREQYF. This chain joins TRBV3-1 (or the pseudogene TRBV3-2) and TRBJ2-7; 16 bases are a match to TRBD2. Unmatched junction bases numbered 6, after V lost 4 bases and J lost 6 bases. The CDR3 is 16 amino acids. CDR1 is LGHDT and CDR2 is YNNKEL in the germline V gene (reference sequence).

The chain has TRBV5-5 and TRBJ2-2; weak D call: TRBD1 (6 bases). V lost 2 bases to trimming and J lost 4 bases, with 12 bases between them. Germline CDR1 reads SGHKS; CDR2 reads YYEKEE (reference sequence). The CDR3 is made up of 15 amino acids. Written as DNA, the CDR3 is TGTGCCAGCAGCTTCACAGGGTCGGGCACCGGGGAGCTGTTTTTT. Residues: CASSFTGSGTGELFF.

This clone turned up a few times. This sequence joins TRBV28 and TRBJ2-1, with a tentative D call TRBD1 (6 bases). Germline CDR1 MDHEN, CDR2 SYDVKM. Trimming removed 5 bases at V and 6 bases at J, with 14 bases between. The CDR3 spans 14 residues. CDR3 sequence reads: CASSLPDSINEQFF. The DNA for the CDR3 is TGTGCCAGCAGTCTACCGGACAGCATCAATGAGCAGTTCTTC.

The chain joins TRBV19 to TRBJ2-3; D unclear. Germline CDR1 reads LNHDA; CDR2 reads SQIVND (reference sequence). This CDR3 region has 11 residues. The V end was cut by 7 bases, the J end by 6 bases, with 8 bases between. In DNA form, the CDR3 reads TGTGCCAGTACCAACCGGGATACGCAGTATTTT. Its protein product is CASTNRDTQYF.

This clone appeared a single time. The chain recombines TRBV7-3 with TRBJ2-1, with TRBD1 identical over 10 bases. CDR3 length: 16 residues. V was clipped by 0 bases and J by 6 bases; unmatched bases: 5. Germline-derived CDR1 and CDR2 are SGHTA and FQGTGA. The CDR3 loop is CASSLTGWTGGNEQFF. Here the CDR3 DNA reads TGTGCCAGCAGCTTAACCGGGTGGACAGGGGGCAATGAGCAGTTCTTC.

The chain carries TRBV28 and TRBJ1-6; 9 bases match TRBD1. The V segment lost 4 bases and the J segment 14 bases; nucleotides outside the gene matches: 9. Germline CDR1 reads MDHEN; CDR2 reads SYDVKM. This CDR3 has 14 residues. Written as DNA, the CDR3 is TGTGCCAGCAGTTCGGGACAGGGTCGCGAGTCCCTCCACTTT. As protein: CASSSGQGRESLHF.

The rearrangement joins TRBV19 to TRBJ1-4, with D unclear. The CDR3 sequence is 15 residues long. Germline V CDR1 and CDR2: LNHDA, SQIVND (reference sequence). The germline V and J ends were trimmed by 5 bases and 0 bases, with 10 bases remaining between them. Here the CDR3 DNA reads TGTGCCAGTAGTTGGGCCTCTGCAACTAATGAAAAACTGTTTTTT. It translates to CASSWASATNEKLFF.

This chain uses TRBV19 with TRBJ2-7; D gene unclear. V was pared by 5 bases and J by 0 bases, with 11 bases between. Germline lookup yields CDR1 LNHDA and CDR2 SQIVND (reference sequence). This CDR3 region has 14 residues. The CDR3 nucleotides read TGTGCCAGTAGTTCCCAGTTCAGCTCCTACGAGCAGTACTTC. This encodes CASSSQFSSYEQYF.

V is TRBV11-3 and J is TRBJ2-5; maybe TRBD1 (6 bases). Germline CDR1 reads SGHNT; CDR2 reads YENEEA. The CDR3 loop spans 16 amino acids. The V end lost 5 bases, the J end lost 0 bases, and 16 bases lay between the germline ends. CDR3 sequence reads: CASSPDSPIHQETQYF. In DNA form, the CDR3 reads TGTGCCAGCAGCCCGGACAGTCCGATCCACCAAGAGACCCAGTACTTC.

This chain joins TRBV7-9 and TRBJ1-3; TRBD1 is a possible D gene (5 bases). Germline V gene lookup returns CDR1 SEHNR and CDR2 FQNEAQ (reference sequence). V was clipped by 1 base and J by 0 bases, with 16 bases between them. The CDR3 has 18 residues. The CDR3 DNA is TGTGCCAGCAGCTTAGATGGCAGGGCGGTAAGCTCTGGAAACACCATATATTTT. It codes for CASSLDGRAVSSGNTIYF.

A few counts support this clone. This chain links TRBV6-6 with TRBJ1-2; TRBD1 is a possible D gene (6 bases). Trimming left V 5 bases short and J 4 bases short, with 14 bases between. Germline V gives CDR1 MNHNY, CDR2 SVGAGI (reference sequence). This CDR3 has 14 amino acids. The CDR3 loop is CASSVRTDLYGYTF. As DNA, the CDR3 is TGTGCCAGCAGTGTAAGGACAGACCTCTATGGCTACACCTTC.

The V and J genes are TRBV3-1 (or the pseudogene TRBV3-2) and TRBJ2-3; D is unclear. CDR3 length: 13 amino acids. V was shortened by 2 bases and J by 4 bases, with 7 bases between the two germline ends. Germline V gene lookup returns CDR1 LGHDT and CDR2 YNNKEL (reference sequence). The CDR3 spells CASSQYVSDTQYF. CDR3 DNA: TGTGCCAGCAGCCAATATGTCTCAGATACGCAGTATTTT.

V usage is TRBV11-2 and J usage is TRBJ2-2; 9 nucleotides agree with TRBD1. Germline V CDR1 and CDR2: SGHAT, FQNNGV. Trimming removed 5 bases from V and 4 bases from J; junction bases left unmatched: 5. This CDR3 comprises 15 residues. Here the CDR3 reads CASSLRDRVTGELFF. As DNA, the CDR3 is TGTGCCAGCAGCCTCCGGGACAGGGTCACCGGGGAGCTGTTTTTT. Based on the CDR3 plus reference TRBV11-2 and TRBJ2-2, the full variable domain is EAGVAQSPRYKIIEKRQSVAFWCNPISGHATLYWYQQILGQGPKLLIQFQNNGVVDDSQLPKDRFSAERLKGVDSTLKIQPAKLEDSAVYLCASSLRDRVTGELFFGEGSRLTVL.

The rearrangement links TRBV28 to TRBJ2-3; 9 nucleotides agree with TRBD2. Germline V CDR1 and CDR2: MDHEN, SYDVKM. Trimming at V came to 3 bases and at J to 2 bases, leaving 6 bases not matched to a gene. This CDR3 comprises 16 residues. CDR3 sequence reads: CASSFPLAGYTDTQYF. CDR3 sequence (DNA): TGTGCCAGCAGTTTTCCGCTAGCGGGGTACACAGATACGCAGTATTTT.

This chain links TRBV3-1 (or the pseudogene TRBV3-2) with TRBJ2-4; 10 bases line up with TRBD1. The CDR3 length is 17 residues. The germline V gene encodes CDR1 LGHDT and CDR2 YNNKEL (reference sequence). V lost 3 bases to trimming and J lost 4 bases; unmatched junction nucleotides: 9. The CDR3 sequence: CASSHGTGAGGKNIQYF. The DNA of the CDR3 is TGTGCCAGCAGCCATGGGACAGGGGCTGGAGGTAAAAACATTCAGTACTTC.

This clone was observed a few times. The DNA of the CDR3 is TGTGCCAGCAGCTTGGGTAGCGGAGTCTACAATGAGCAGTTCTTC. It specifies CASSLGSGVYNEQFF. The chain has TRBV11-3 and TRBJ2-1, with D possibly being TRBD2 (6 bases). The CDR3 loop spans 15 amino acids. Germline CDR1 reads SGHNT; CDR2 reads YENEEA. The V end lost 3 bases, the J end lost 3 bases, and 12 bases lay between the germline ends.

The rearrangement joins TRBV4-1 to TRBJ2-2, with D possibly being TRBD2 (7 bases). The CDR3 runs 15 residues. Germline lookup yields CDR1 MGHRA and CDR2 YSYEKL. V dropped 1 base and J dropped 4 bases, with 10 bases sitting between them. The CDR3 DNA is TGCGCCAGCAGCCAAGGAGGGGGGGGCACCGGGGAGCTGTTTTTT. Translated, it gives CASSQGGGGTGELFF.

The V gene is TRBV9, the J gene TRBJ2-1; D is possibly TRBD2 (5 bases). This CDR3 is built from 11 residues. Germline V lookup: CDR1 SGDLS, CDR2 YYNGEE. V was clipped by 3 bases and J by 7 bases, with 5 bases between them. The CDR3 region has the DNA TGTGCCAGCAGCGCGGGAAATGAGCAGTTCTTC. Translation gives CASSAGNEQFF.

The table lists this clone with a count of one. The chain combines TRBV15 with TRBJ2-1; 11 bases match TRBD2. The CDR3 covers 15 residues. CDR1 LNHNV and CDR2 YYDKDF come from the germline V gene (reference sequence). V was clipped by 5 bases and J by 4 bases; unmatched bases: 4. DNA for the CDR3: TGTGCCACCAGCGACCGACTAGCGGGGTACAATGAGCAGTTCTTC. This encodes CATSDRLAGYNEQFF.

The V and J genes are TRBV18 and TRBJ1-4; D may be TRBD1 (5 bases). CDR3 length: 15 amino acids. Germline V lookup: CDR1 KGHSH, CDR2 LQKENI. V was clipped by 2 bases and J by 12 bases, with 19 bases between them. Here the CDR3 DNA reads TGTGCCAGCTCACCAGCACAGCTCTCTTGGGGGGAACTGTTTTTT. This sequence encodes CASSPAQLSWGELFF.

The chain joins TRBV7-2 to TRBJ2-5; 8 bases fit TRBD1. Trimming at V came to 1 base and at J to 3 bases, leaving 4 bases not matched to a gene. The CDR3 has 15 residues. Germline CDR1 reads SGHTA; CDR2 reads FQGNSA. The CDR3 bases are TGTGCCAGCAGCTTAGGTGGGACAGGCGAAGAGACCCAGTACTTC. It codes for CASSLGGTGEETQYF.

The chain employs TRBV7-9 and TRBJ1-1, with unresolved D. V was trimmed by 7 bases and J by 11 bases, leaving 20 bases between them. The CDR3 covers 13 residues. CDR1 is SEHNR and CDR2 is FQNEAQ in the germline V gene (reference sequence). In nucleotides, the CDR3 is TGTGCCAGCACCCCACGACTCATCCCGGAGGCTTTCTTT. It codes for CASTPRLIPEAFF.

This sequence joins TRBV18 and TRBJ2-5; D is unresolved. The CDR3 consists of 13 residues. V was pared by 2 bases and J by 5 bases, with 9 bases between. Germline assignment: CDR1 KGHSH and CDR2 LQKENI. The CDR3 nucleotides read TGTGCCAGCTCACCAGAGGCCGGTGAGACCCAGTACTTC. The encoded protein is CASSPEAGETQYF.

The chain joins TRBV6-4 to TRBJ2-7; TRBD2 matches 7 bases. This CDR3 has 15 residues. J was trimmed by 2 bases and V by 6 bases; bases with no gene match: 10. CDR1 and CDR2 (germline): MRHNA, SNTAGT. CDR3 bases: TGTGCCAGCAGCGCCGAAGCGGGACCACCCTACGAGCAGTACTTC. Residues: CASSAEAGPPYEQYF.

DNA of the CDR3: TGTGCCAGCTCACCAGGGACTAGCGGGTACTCCTACGAGCAGTACTTC. Protein sequence: CASSPGTSGYSYEQYF. This sequence joins TRBV18 and TRBJ2-7, with TRBD2 matching 12 bases. Germline V CDR1 and CDR2: KGHSH, LQKENI. The CDR3 is 16 amino acids. V lost 2 bases to trimming and J lost 0 bases; unmatched junction nucleotides: 2.

The V call is TRBV6-2 or TRBV6-3, the J call TRBJ2-5; tentatively, D is TRBD2 (5 bases). This CDR3 is built from 15 residues. The germline V and J ends were trimmed by 0 bases and 0 bases, with 8 bases remaining between them. The germline V gene encodes CDR1 MNHEY and CDR2 SVGEGT. CDR3 DNA sequence: TGTGCCAGCAGTTACTCGTGGCGGGACCAAGAGACCCAGTACTTC. Its protein product is CASSYSWRDQETQYF.

This rearrangement joins TRBV12-5 to TRBJ2-3; D is ambiguous. Trimming took 4 bases from V and 1 from J, leaving 12 bases between them. Germline V gene lookup returns CDR1 LGHNT and CDR2 FRNRAP. The CDR3 runs 15 residues. The CDR3 DNA sequence: TGTGCTAGTGGTTCCCCCGGTCTACGCACAGATACGCAGTATTTT. Translating gives CASGSPGLRTDTQYF. Based on the CDR3 plus reference TRBV12-5 and TRBJ2-3, the full variable domain is DARVTQTPRHKVTEMGQEVTMRCQPILGHNTVFWYRQTMMQGLELLAYFRNRAPLDDSGMPKDRFSAEMPDATLATLKIQPSEPRDSAVYFCASGSPGLRTDTQYFGPGTRLTVL.

This sequence joins TRBV28 and TRBJ2-1; 7 bases map to TRBD2. Trimming at V came to 4 bases and at J to 3 bases, leaving 9 bases not matched to a gene. Per germline, CDR1 MDHEN and CDR2 SYDVKM. The CDR3 loop spans 16 amino acids. In DNA form, the CDR3 reads TGTGCCAGCAGTTCAGCTAGCGGCTCCCACTACAATGAGCAGTTCTTC. Amino acids: CASSSASGSHYNEQFF.

This clone was seen a single time. The chain recombines TRBV7-8 with TRBJ1-5; D is possibly TRBD1 (6 bases). Trimming took off 6 bases at V and 3 bases at J, with 15 bases between the two ends. Germline CDR1 reads SGHVS; CDR2 reads FQNEAQ. The CDR3 is 15 residues long. The CDR3 here is CASSQQGADNQPQHF. CDR3 nucleotides: TGTGCCAGCAGTCAACAGGGAGCGGACAATCAGCCCCAGCATTTT.